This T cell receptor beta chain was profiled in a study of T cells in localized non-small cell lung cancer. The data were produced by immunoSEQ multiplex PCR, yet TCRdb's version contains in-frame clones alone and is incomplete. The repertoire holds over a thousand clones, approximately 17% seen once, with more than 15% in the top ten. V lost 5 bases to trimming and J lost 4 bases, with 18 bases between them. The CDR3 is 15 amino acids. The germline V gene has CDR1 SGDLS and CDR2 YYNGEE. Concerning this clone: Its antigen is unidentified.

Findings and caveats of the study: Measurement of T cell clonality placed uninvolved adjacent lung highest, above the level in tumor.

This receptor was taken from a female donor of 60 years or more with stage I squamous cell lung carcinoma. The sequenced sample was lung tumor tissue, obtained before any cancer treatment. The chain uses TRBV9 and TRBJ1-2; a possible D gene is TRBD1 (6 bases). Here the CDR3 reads CASSYRPRDTYGYTF. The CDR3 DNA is TGTGCCAGCAGTTACCGCCCCCGGGACACCTATGGCTACACCTTC. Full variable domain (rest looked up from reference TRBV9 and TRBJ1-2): DSGVTQTPKHLITATGQRVTLRCSPRSGDLSVYWYQQSLDQGLQFLIQYYNGEERAKGNILERFSAQQFPDLHSELNLSSLELGDSALYFCASSYRPRDTYGYTFGSGTRLTVV.